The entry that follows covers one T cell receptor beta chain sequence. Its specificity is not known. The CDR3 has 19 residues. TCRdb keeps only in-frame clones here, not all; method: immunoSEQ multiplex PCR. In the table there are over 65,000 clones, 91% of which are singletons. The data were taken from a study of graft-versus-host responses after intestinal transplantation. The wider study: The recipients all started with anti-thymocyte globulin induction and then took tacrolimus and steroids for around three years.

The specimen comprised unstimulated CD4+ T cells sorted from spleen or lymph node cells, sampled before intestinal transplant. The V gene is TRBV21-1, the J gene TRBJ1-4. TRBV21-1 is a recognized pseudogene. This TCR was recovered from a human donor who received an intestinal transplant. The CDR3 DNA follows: TGTGCCAGCCAACCCCCGCGGGGGGCTGCCTCCACCCCTAATGAAAAACTGTTTTTT. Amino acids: CASQPPRGAASTPNEKLFF.